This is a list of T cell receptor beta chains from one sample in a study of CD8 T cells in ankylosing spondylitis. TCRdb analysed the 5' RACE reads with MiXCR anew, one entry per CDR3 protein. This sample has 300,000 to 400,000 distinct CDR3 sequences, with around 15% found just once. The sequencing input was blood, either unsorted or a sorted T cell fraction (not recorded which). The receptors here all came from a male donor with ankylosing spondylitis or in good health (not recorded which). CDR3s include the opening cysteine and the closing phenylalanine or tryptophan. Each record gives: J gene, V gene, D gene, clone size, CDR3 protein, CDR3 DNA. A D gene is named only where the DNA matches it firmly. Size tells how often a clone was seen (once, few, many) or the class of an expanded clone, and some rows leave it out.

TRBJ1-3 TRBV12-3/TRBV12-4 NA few CASTKTTNTIYF TGTGCCAGCACCAAGACAACAAACACCATATATTTT
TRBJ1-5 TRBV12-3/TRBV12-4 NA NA CASSLAGEGQPQHF TGTGCCAGCAGTTTAGCTGGGGAGGGTCAGCCCCAGCATTTT
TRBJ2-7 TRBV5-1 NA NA CASSFREDSYEQYF TGCGCCAGCAGCTTCCGGGAAGACTCCTACGAGCAGTACTTC
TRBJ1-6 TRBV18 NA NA CASSPLPLTAITSPLHF TGTGCCAGCTCACCATTACCTCTAACAGCCATAACTTCACCCCTCCACTTT
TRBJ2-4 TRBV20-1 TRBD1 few CSARGTGQIAKNIQYF TGCAGTGCTAGGGGGACAGGGCAAATAGCCAAAAACATTCAGTACTTC
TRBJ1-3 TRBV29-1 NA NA CSVEGGLRNTIYF TGCAGCGTTGAAGGGGGGCTGAGAAACACCATATATTTT
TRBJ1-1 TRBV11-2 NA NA CASSWGSMNTEAFF TGTGCCAGCAGTTGGGGCAGCATGAACACTGAAGCTTTCTTT
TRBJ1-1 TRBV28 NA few CASSFQVNTEAFF TGTGCCAGCAGTTTCCAAGTGAACACTGAAGCTTTCTTT
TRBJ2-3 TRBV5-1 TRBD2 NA CASGAGGLTDTQYF TGCGCCAGCGGAGCGGGGGGCCTCACAGATACGCAGTATTTT
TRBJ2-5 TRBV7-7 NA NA CASSLLGGQETQYF TGTGCCAGCAGCTTACTCGGCGGCCAGGAGACCCAGTACTTC
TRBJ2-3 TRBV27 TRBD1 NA CASTSGQGYSDTQYF TGTGCCAGCACCTCGGGACAGGGGTACTCGGATACGCAGTATTTT
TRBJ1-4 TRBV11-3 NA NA CASSPGRNNEKLFF TGTGCCAGCAGCCCCGGGAGGAATAATGAAAAACTGTTTTTT
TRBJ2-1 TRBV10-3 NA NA CAISEILSSVEQFF TGTGCCATCAGTGAGATTCTTAGCAGCGTCGAGCAGTTCTTC
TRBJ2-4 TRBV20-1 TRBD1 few CSAEGQGAKNIQYF TGCAGTGCCGAGGGACAGGGGGCCAAAAACATTCAGTACTTC
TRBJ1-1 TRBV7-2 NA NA CASSLGQGTGDTEAFF TGTGCCAGCAGCTTAGGCCAGGGGACGGGGGACACTGAAGCTTTCTTT
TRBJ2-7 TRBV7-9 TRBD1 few CASSRTTGTGNEQYF TGTGCCAGCAGCCGTACCACCGGGACAGGGAACGAGCAGTACTTC
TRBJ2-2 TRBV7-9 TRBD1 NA CASSPRQGWPGELFF TGTGCCAGCAGCCCCAGACAGGGTTGGCCCGGGGAGCTGTTCTTT
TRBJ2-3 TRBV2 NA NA CASGSGSTDTQYF TGTGCCAGCGGGTCGGGTAGCACAGATACGCAGTATTTT
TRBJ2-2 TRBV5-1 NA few CASGAGPQGSHGELFF TGCGCCAGCGGAGCCGGGCCTCAGGGATCTCACGGGGAGCTGTTTTTT
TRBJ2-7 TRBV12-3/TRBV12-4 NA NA CASTHNSYEQYF TGTGCCAGCACTCACAACTCCTACGAGCAGTACTTC
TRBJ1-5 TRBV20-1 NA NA CSARRQGNQPQHF TGCAGTGCCCGCCGACAGGGCAATCAGCCCCAGCATTTT
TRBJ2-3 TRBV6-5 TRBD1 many CASSSGTANTDTQYF TGTGCCAGCAGTTCTGGGACAGCCAACACAGATACGCAGTATTTT
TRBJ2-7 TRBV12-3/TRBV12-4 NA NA CASSDHGTSYEQYF TGTGCCAGCAGTGATCACGGGACATCCTACGAGCAGTACTTC
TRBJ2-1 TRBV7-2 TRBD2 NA CASSKLAMSNEQFF TGTGCCAGCAGTAAACTAGCGATGTCCAATGAGCAGTTCTTC
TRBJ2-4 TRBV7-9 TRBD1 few CASSPWTGTSNIQYF TGTGCCAGCAGCCCTTGGACAGGAACCTCAAACATTCAGTACTTC
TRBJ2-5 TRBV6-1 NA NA CATTSRRVSGETQYF TGTGCCACCACCTCCCGTCGGGTCTCGGGAGAGACCCAGTACTTC